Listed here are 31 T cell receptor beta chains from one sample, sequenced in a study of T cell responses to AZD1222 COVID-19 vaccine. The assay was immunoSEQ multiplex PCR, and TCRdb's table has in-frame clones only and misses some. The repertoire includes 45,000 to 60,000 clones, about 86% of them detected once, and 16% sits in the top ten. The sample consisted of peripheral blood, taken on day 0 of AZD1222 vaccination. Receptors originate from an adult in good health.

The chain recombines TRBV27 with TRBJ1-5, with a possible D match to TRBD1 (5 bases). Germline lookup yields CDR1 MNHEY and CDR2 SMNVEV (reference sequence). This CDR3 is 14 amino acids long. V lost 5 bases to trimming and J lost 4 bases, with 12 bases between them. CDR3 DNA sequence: TGTGCCAGCAGTCAAGACAGCTTAAATCAGCCCCAGCATTTT. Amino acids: CASSQDSLNQPQHF.

CDR3 nucleotides: TGTGCCAGCAGTTACAAAATCGGACAGGGGGAGTCGAACACTGAAGCTTTCTTT. It yields the protein CASSYKIGQGESNTEAFF. This chain connects TRBV6-2 or TRBV6-3 to TRBJ1-1; 10 nucleotides agree with TRBD1. Unmatched junction bases numbered 10, after V lost 2 bases and J lost 1 base. The CDR3 loop spans 18 amino acids. Germline V gene sequence: CDR1 MNHEY, CDR2 SVGEGT.

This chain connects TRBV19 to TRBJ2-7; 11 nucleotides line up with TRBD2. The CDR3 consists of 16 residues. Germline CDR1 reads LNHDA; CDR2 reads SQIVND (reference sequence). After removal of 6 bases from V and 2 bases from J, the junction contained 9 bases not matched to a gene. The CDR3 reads CASSSEGTSGTYEQYF. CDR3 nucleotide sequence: TGTGCCAGTAGCAGCGAAGGGACTAGCGGAACCTACGAGCAGTACTTC.

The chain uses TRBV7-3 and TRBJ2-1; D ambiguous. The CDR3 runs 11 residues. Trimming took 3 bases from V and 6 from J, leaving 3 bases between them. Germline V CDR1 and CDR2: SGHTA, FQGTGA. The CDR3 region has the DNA TGTGCCAGCAGCTTCGGCAATGAGCAGTTCTTC. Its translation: CASSFGNEQFF.

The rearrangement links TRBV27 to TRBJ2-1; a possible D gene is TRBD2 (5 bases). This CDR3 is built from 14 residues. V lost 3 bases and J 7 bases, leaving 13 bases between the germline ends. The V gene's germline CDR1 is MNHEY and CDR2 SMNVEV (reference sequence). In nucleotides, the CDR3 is TGTGCCAGCAGTTTCAGCGGCAATACGAATGAGCAGTTCTTC. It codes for CASSFSGNTNEQFF.

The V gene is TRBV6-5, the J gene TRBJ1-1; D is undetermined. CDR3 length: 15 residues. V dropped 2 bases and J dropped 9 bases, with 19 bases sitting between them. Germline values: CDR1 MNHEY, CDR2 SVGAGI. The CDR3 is CASSYTATTGVQAFF. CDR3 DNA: TGTGCCAGCAGTTACACAGCCACCACGGGCGTCCAAGCTTTCTTT.

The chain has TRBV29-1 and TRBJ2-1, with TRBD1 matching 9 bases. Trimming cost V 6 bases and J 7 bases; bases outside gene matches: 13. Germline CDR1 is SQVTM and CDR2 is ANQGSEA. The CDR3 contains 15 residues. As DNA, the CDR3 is TGCAGCGTAGGGACAGGGTTCTTGGGTATGAATGAGCAGTTCTTC. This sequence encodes CSVGTGFLGMNEQFF.

Here the CDR3 DNA reads TGCGCCAGCAGCCAAGGGTGGACTAGCGGGAACAGTGCCTACGAGCAGTACTTC. Its translation: CASSQGWTSGNSAYEQYF. This chain uses TRBV4-1 with TRBJ2-7, with 12 bases fitting TRBD2. CDR1 is MGHRA, CDR2 YSYEKL, per germline. The CDR3 contains 18 residues. Trimming at V came to 1 base and at J to 2 bases, leaving 9 bases not matched to a gene.

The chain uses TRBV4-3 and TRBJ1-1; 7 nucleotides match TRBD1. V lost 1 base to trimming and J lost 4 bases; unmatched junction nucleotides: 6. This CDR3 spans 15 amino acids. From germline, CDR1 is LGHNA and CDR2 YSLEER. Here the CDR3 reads CASSQGARGTTEAFF. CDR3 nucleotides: TGCGCCAGCAGCCAAGGGGCCAGGGGGACCACTGAAGCTTTCTTT.

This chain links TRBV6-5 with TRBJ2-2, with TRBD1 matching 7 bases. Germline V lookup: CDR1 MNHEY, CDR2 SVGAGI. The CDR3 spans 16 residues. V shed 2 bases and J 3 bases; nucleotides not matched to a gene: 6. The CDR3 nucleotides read TGTGCCAGCAGTTACGACAGGGTTGGGGACACCGGGGAGCTGTTTTTT. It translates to CASSYDRVGDTGELFF.

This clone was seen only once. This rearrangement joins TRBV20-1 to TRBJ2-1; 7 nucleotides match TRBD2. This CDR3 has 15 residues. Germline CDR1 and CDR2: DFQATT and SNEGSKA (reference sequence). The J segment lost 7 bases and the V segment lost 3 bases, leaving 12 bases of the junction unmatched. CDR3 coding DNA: TGCAGTGCTAGTCCCGCGACTAGCTTTAGAAATGAGCAGTTCTTC. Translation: CSASPATSFRNEQFF.

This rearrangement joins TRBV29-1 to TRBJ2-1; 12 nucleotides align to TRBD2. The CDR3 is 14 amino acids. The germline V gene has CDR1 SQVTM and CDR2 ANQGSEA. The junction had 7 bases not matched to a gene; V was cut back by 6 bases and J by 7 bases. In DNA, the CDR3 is TGCAGCGTCCTTGGACTAGCGGGACTGAATGAGCAGTTCTTC. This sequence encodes CSVLGLAGLNEQFF.

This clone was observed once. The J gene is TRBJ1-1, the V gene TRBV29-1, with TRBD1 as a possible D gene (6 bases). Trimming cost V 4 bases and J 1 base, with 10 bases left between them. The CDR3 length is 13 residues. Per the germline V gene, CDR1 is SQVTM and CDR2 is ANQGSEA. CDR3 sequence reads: CSVVQGENTEAFF. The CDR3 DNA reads TGCAGCGTTGTACAGGGCGAGAACACTGAAGCTTTCTTT.

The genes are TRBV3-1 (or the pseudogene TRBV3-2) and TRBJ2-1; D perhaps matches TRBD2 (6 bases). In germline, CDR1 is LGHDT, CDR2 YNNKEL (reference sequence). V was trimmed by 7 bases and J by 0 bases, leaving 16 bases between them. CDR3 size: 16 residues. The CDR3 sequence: CASKDSGDSSYNEQFF. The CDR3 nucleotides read TGTGCCAGCAAAGATAGCGGAGACAGCTCCTACAATGAGCAGTTCTTC.

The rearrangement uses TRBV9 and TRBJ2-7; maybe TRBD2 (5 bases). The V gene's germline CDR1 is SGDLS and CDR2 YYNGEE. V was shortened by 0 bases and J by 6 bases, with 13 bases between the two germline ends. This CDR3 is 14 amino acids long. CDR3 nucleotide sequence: TGTGCCAGCAGCGTAGGGACTCCCGGGCTCGAGCAGTACTTC. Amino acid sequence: CASSVGTPGLEQYF.

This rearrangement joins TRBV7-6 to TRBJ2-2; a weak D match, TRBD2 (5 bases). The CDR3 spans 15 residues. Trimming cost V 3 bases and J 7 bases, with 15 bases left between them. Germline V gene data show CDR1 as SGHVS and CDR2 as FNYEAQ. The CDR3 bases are TGTGCCAGCAGCTTGGGTCTCGCTCGGGACGGGGAGCTGTTTTTT. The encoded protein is CASSLGLARDGELFF.

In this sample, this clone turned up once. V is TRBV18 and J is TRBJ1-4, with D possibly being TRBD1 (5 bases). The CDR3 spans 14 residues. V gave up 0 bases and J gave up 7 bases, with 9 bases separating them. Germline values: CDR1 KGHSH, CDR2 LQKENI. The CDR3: CASSPPGVGEKLFF. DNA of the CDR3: TGTGCCAGCTCACCACCAGGGGTGGGTGAAAAACTGTTTTTT.

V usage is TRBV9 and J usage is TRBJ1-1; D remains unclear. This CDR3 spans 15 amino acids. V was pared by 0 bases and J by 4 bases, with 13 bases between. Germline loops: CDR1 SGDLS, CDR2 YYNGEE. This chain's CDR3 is CASSVGTRAGTEAFF. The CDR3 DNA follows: TGTGCCAGCAGCGTAGGTACGAGGGCGGGCACTGAAGCTTTCTTT. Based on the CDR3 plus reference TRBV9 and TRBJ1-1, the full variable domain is DSGVTQTPKHLITATGQRVTLRCSPRSGDLSVYWYQQSLDQGLQFLIQYYNGEERAKGNILERFSAQQFPDLHSELNLSSLELGDSALYFCASSVGTRAGTEAFFGQGTRLTVV.

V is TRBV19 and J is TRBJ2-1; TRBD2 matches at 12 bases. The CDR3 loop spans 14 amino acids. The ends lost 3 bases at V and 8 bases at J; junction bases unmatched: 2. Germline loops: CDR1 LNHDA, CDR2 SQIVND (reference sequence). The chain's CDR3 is CASSILAGGHEQFF. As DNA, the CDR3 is TGTGCCAGTAGTATCCTAGCGGGAGGGCATGAGCAGTTCTTC. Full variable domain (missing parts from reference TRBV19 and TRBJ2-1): DGGITQSPKYLFRKEGQNVTLSCEQNLNHDAMYWYRQDPGQGLRLIYYSQIVNDFQKGDIAEGYSVSREKKESFPLTVTSAQKNPTAFYLCASSILAGGHEQFFGPGTRLTVL.

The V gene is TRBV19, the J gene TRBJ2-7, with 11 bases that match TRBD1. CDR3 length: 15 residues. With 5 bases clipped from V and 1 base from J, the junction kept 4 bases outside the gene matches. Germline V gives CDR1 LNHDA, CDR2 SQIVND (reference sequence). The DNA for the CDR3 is TGTGCCAGTAGTCTGGGACAGGGGGGATCCTACGAGCAGTACTTC. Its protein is CASSLGQGGSYEQYF.

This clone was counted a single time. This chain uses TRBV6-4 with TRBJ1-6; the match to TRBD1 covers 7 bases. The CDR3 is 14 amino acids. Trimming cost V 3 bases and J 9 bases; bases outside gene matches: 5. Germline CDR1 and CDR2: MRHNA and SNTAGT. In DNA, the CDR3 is TGTGCCAGCAGTGAAAAGGGGGCACGTTCACCCCTCCACTTT. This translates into CASSEKGARSPLHF.

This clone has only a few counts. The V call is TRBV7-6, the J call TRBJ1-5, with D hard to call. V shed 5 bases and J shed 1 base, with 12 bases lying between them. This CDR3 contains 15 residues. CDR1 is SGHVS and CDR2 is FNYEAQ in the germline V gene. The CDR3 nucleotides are TGTGCCAGCAGCATCCCCCGATGGAGCAATCAGCCCCAGCATTTT. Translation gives CASSIPRWSNQPQHF.

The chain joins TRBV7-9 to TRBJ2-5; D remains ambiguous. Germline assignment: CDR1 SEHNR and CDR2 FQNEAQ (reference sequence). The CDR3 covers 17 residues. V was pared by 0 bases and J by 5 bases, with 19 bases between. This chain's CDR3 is CASSLASDGTPSETQYF. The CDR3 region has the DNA TGTGCCAGCAGCTTAGCGTCGGACGGCACCCCCAGTGAGACCCAGTACTTC. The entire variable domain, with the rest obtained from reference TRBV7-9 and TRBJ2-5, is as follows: DTGVSQNPRHKITKRGQNVTFRCDPISEHNRLYWYRQTLGQGPEFLTYFQNEAQLEKSRLLSDRFSAERPKGSFSTLEIQRTEQGDSAMYLCASSLASDGTPSETQYFGPGTRLLVL.

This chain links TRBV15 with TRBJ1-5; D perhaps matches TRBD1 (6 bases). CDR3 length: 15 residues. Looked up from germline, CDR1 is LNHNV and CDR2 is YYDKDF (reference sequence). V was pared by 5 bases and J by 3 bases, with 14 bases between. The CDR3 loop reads CATSHDRNPNQPQHF. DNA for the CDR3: TGTGCCACCAGCCACGACAGGAATCCCAATCAGCCCCAGCATTTT.

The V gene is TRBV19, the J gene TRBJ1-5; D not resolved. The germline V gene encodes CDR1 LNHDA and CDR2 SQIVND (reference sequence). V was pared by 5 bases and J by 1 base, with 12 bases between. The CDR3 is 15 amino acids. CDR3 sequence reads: CASSSPLRSNQPQHF. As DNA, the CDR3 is TGTGCCAGTAGTTCCCCCTTAAGGAGCAATCAGCCCCAGCATTTT.

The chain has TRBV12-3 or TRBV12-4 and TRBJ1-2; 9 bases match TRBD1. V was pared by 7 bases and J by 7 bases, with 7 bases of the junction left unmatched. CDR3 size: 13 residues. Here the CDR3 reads CASTYGQGTGYTF. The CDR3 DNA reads TGTGCCAGCACCTACGGACAGGGGACTGGCTACACCTTC.

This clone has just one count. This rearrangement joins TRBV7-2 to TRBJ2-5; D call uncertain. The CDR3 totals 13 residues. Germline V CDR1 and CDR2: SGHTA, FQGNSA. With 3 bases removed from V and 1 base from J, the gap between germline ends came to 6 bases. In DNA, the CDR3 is TGTGCCAGCAGCTTCAGAATCCAAGAGACCCAGTACTTC. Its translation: CASSFRIQETQYF. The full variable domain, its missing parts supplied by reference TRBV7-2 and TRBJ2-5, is GAGVSQSPSNKVTEKGKDVELRCDPISGHTALYWYRQSLGQGLEFLIYFQGNSAPDKSGLPSDRFSAERTGGSVSTLTIQRTQQEDSAVYLCASSFRIQETQYFGPGTRLLVL.

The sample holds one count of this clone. CDR3 DNA sequence: TGTGCCAGCAGCTTAGTGCCGGGAACTAATGAAAAACTGTTTTTT. Residues: CASSLVPGTNEKLFF. The J gene is TRBJ1-4, the V gene TRBV11-2; D is ambiguous. The CDR3 is 15 amino acids. V was pared by 1 base and J by 1 base, with 7 bases between. Germline V gene sequence: CDR1 SGHAT, CDR2 FQNNGV.

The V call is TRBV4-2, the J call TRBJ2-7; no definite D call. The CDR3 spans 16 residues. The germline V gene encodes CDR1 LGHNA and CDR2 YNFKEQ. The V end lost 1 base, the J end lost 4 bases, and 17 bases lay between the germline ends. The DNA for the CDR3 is TGTGCCAGCAGCCAAGGTCCCAGGCCAAGAACTTACGAGCAGTACTTC. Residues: CASSQGPRPRTYEQYF.

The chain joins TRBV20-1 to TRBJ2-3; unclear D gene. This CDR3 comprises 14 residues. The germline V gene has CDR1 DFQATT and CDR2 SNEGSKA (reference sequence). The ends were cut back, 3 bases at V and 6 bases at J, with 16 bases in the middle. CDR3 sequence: CSASPLLLSDTQYF. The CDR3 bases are TGCAGTGCTAGTCCCTTACTACTCAGCGATACGCAGTATTTT.

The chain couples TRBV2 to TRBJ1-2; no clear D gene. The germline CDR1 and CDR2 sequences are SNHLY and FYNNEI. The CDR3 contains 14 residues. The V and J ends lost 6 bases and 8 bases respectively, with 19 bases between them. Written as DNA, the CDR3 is TGTGCCAGCAGCACAGCCCCGGGGTACGGCGGCTACACCTTC. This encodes CASSTAPGYGGYTF.